A selection of T cell receptor beta chains follows, all from one sample in a study of regulatory T cells in long-lasting Graves disease. Each CDR3 protein gets one entry after TCRdb re-called the multiplex PCR reads with MiXCR. The repertoire holds fewer than 650,000 distinct CDR3 sequences, with 15% to 20% as singletons. Separately, the same data were catalogued under a study of T cells in Graves' hyperthyroidism and ophthalmopathy.

This specimen consisted of peripheral blood mononuclear cells (PBMCs), obtained at new diagnosis, from a patient treated with antithyroid drugs. The receptors derive from a woman in her 30s with Graves disease. Each CDR3 is given without its conserved first and last residue. The order of the fields is V gene, J gene, CDR3 protein.

TRBV7-9	TRBJ1-1	ASTLVLTEAF
TRBV28	TRBJ1-1	ASRITGRRAEAF
TRBV6-2/TRBV6-3	TRBJ2-7	ASSYSYRDLPY
TRBV29-1	TRBJ1-1	SVVNITEAF
TRBV5-1	TRBJ2-3	ASSLGRPDTQY
TRBV27	TRBJ2-7	ASSLHPAGETKQY
TRBV14	TRBJ2-1	ASSRFPGQQF
TRBV18	TRBJ2-7	ASSPQGSGSRYEQY
TRBV7-2	TRBJ1-5	ASSLGWGKESNQPQH
TRBV5-1	TRBJ2-2	ASRTGSGELF
TRBV2	TRBJ2-2	ASSYMNTGELF
TRBV7-3	TRBJ2-1	ASSLEREGDVF
TRBV6-5	TRBJ1-5	ASSYSINGGQPQH
TRBV12-3/TRBV12-4	TRBJ2-7	ASSYTDSYEQY
TRBV28	TRBJ1-1	ASSFPLSGAF
TRBV5-6	TRBJ1-2	ASSFGTNYGYT
TRBV28	TRBJ2-7	ASSQQGDPIYEQY
TRBV6-5	TRBJ2-7	ASSYGAYPGDEQY
TRBV18	TRBJ2-2	ASSPPGTWSTELF
TRBV7-2	TRBJ1-2	ASSLTPSIYGYT
TRBV7-9	TRBJ2-2	ASSLGTSASPGELF
TRBV2	TRBJ1-2	ASREFKGVGGYT
TRBV28	TRBJ2-7	ASSFFGYAY
TRBV5-4	TRBJ2-3	ASSLPGHDTQY
TRBV18	TRBJ2-3	ASSPPVGPTDTQY
TRBV9	TRBJ2-3	ASSAVGDTQY
TRBV10-1	TRBJ2-1	ASTNRVGNEQF
TRBV6-1	TRBJ1-2	ASSPREAYGYT
TRBV6-1	TRBJ2-1	ASSRQGQGSNEQF
TRBV11-3	TRBJ2-6	ASSSGGNGANVLT
TRBV7-9	TRBJ2-7	ASSLEGLDHEQY
TRBV24-1	TRBJ2-1	ATSETDRHRNEQF
TRBV24-1	TRBJ2-5	ATSDFRVGGETQY
TRBV7-2	TRBJ1-2	ASSLELYGYT
TRBV27	TRBJ1-2	ASSPPGQAARGYT
TRBV18	.	ASSRRTGPAQETQY
TRBV19	TRBJ1-2	ASIKRDGTGFGYT
TRBV7-2	TRBJ2-1	ASSSLAGGPNNEQF
TRBV6-5	TRBJ1-2	ASSYSKRYGYT
TRBV28	TRBJ1-5	ASSFLDRDFQPQH
TRBV30	TRBJ1-5	AWSVKHRGAGQPQH
TRBV11-2	TRBJ2-3	ASSLGTRQDTQY
TRBV7-2	TRBJ1-1	ASSFLGTEAF
TRBV6-1	TRBJ1-1	ASSPIRTAMNTEAF
TRBV12-3/TRBV12-4	TRBJ2-4	ASSSDRVAKNIQY
TRBV5-8	TRBJ1-5	ASSLSFQGLYSNQPQH